Below are 27 T cell receptor beta chains sequenced from a single sample in a study of read filtering for tumor transcriptome and immune sequencing. The library was built from about 400 ng RNA with molecular barcoded adaptors for alpha/delta and beta/gamma chains. TCRdb reprocessed the reads via MiXCR and lists one record per CDR3 protein. The profile shows roughly 68,000 distinct CDR3 sequences, approximately 15% of them singletons. The sample comprised a population of CD138-negative cells sorted from bone marrow. The receptors here all came from a donor over 35 with multiple myeloma.

This clonotype was seen only once. V gene TRBV7-2 combines with J gene TRBJ2-7; 9 bases are a match to TRBD2. The V gene end was trimmed by 4 bases and the J gene end by 1 base; junction bases not matched to a gene: 2. The CDR3 has 14 residues. Germline V lookup: CDR1 SGHTA, CDR2 FQGNSA. The CDR3 DNA is TGTGCCAGCAGCTCAGCGGGAGGATCCTACGAGCAGTACTTC. Its translation: CASSSAGGSYEQYF.

This clonotype was found many times. The chain joins TRBV21-1 to TRBJ2-7; the DNA was not used to check the table's D call, TRBD2. TRBV21-1 is tagged as a pseudogene. The CDR3 covers 15 residues. The CDR3 region is CASRAGTRDSYEQYF. CDR3 in DNA: TGTGCCAGTCGGGCGGGGACTAGAGACTCCTACGAGCAGTACTTC.

This clonotype was counted ten times or more. This sequence joins TRBV29-1 and TRBJ2-3; no reliable D call. Germline lookup yields CDR1 SQVTM and CDR2 ANQGSEA. This CDR3 is built from 10 residues. Trimming removed 3 bases from V and 6 bases from J, with 4 bases in between. CDR3 sequence: CSVDLDTQYF. The CDR3 DNA reads as TGCAGCGTTGACTTGGATACGCAGTATTTT.

This clonotype came up once. This may be a read error: a much more frequent sequence differs by one nucleotide. This rearrangement joins TRBV20-1 to TRBJ2-3; D is uncertain. From germline, CDR1 is DFQATT and CDR2 SNEGSKA (reference sequence). The CDR3 extends over 11 amino acids. In nucleotides, the CDR3 is TGCAATGCTAGACGTGCAGATACGCAGTATTTT. Amino acid sequence: CNARRADTQYF.

This clonotype was seen many times. CDR3 region: CAIRTGDFWANVLTF. In DNA form, the CDR3 reads TGTGCCATCAGGACAGGGGATTTCTGGGCCAACGTCCTGACTTTC. The genes are TRBV10-3 and TRBJ2-6; TRBD1 matches 8 bases. The CDR3 has 15 amino acids. With 6 bases clipped from V and 5 bases from J, the junction kept 6 bases outside the gene matches. Germline CDR1 ENHRY, CDR2 SYGVKD.

This clonotype was seen ten or more times. This sequence joins TRBV11-2 and TRBJ1-5; no clear D. Germline V gene lookup returns CDR1 SGHAT and CDR2 FQNNGV. V was pared by 5 bases and J by 7 bases, with 15 bases between. The CDR3 runs 14 residues. CDR3 residues: CASSPTKDGQPQHF. CDR3 bases: TGTGCCAGCAGCCCTACAAAGGACGGACAGCCCCAGCATTTT.

This clonotype was observed at least ten times. The genes are TRBV5-1 and TRBJ2-1; a possible D gene is TRBD1 (6 bases). V was pared by 4 bases and J by 3 bases, with 23 bases between. This CDR3 contains 18 residues. Germline CDR1 and CDR2: SGHRS and YFSETQ. The DNA of the CDR3 is TGCGCCAGCAGCGCGGGCCCCTCCGTGACAGGACGCTACAATGAGCAGTTCTTC. This sequence encodes CASSAGPSVTGRYNEQFF.

This clonotype has at least ten counts. The V gene is TRBV20-1, the J gene TRBJ2-7; 10 bases map to TRBD1. Looked up from germline, CDR1 is DFQATT and CDR2 is SNEGSKA (reference sequence). The CDR3 length is 13 residues. With V trimmed by 5 bases and J by 9 bases, 10 bases remained unmatched. This chain's CDR3 is CSAPTGGDLRQYF. CDR3 nucleotide sequence: TGCAGTGCTCCGACAGGGGGCGACCTTAGGCAGTACTTC.

This clonotype appeared many times. The rearrangement uses TRBV4-3 and TRBJ2-4, with TRBD1 matching 7 bases. V lost 2 bases and J lost 7; bases outside the gene matches: 5. The V gene's germline CDR1 is LGHNA and CDR2 YSLEER. This CDR3 is built from 14 residues. CDR3 sequence (DNA): TGCGCCAGCAGCCAAACGACAGGGTTGAACATTCAGTACTTC. Translated, it gives CASSQTTGLNIQYF.

The sample holds many counts of this clonotype. V usage is TRBV19 and J usage is TRBJ2-1, with 12 bases lining up with TRBD2. The CDR3 loop spans 16 amino acids. Germline values: CDR1 LNHDA, CDR2 SQIVND (reference sequence). Unmatched junction bases numbered 6, after V lost 3 bases and J lost 6 bases. In DNA, the CDR3 is TGTGCCAGTAGTATGACTAGCGGGAGACTGGGCAATGAGCAGTTCTTC. Protein product: CASSMTSGRLGNEQFF.

As for this clonotype: A much larger clone differs by one base, so this may be a read error. This chain links TRBV4-2 with TRBJ2-3; 7 positions agree with TRBD2. The CDR3 has 14 amino acids. The germline V gene encodes CDR1 LGHNA and CDR2 YNFKEQ. In nucleotides, the CDR3 is TGTGCCAGCAGCGCGGGAGTAAGCACAGATACGCTGTATTTT. The encoded protein is CASSAGVSTDTLYF.

This clonotype was seen repeatedly, ten times or more. This sequence joins TRBV20-1 and TRBJ2-5, with 8 bases identical to TRBD2. Germline V CDR1 and CDR2: DFQATT, SNEGSKA (reference sequence). The CDR3 is 16 residues long. V lost 0 bases and J lost 1; bases outside the gene matches: 7. The CDR3 coding sequence is TGCAGTGCTAGAGATCGGCTCGGACTAGCCCAAGAGACCCAGTACTTC. It translates to CSARDRLGLAQETQYF.

This clonotype has a count of ten or more. The V call is TRBV5-1, the J call TRBJ2-1; tentative D call: TRBD1 (5 bases). Germline V lookup: CDR1 SGHRS, CDR2 YFSETQ. The CDR3 covers 14 residues. The germline V and J ends were trimmed by 1 base and 8 bases, with 13 bases remaining between them. The CDR3 is CASSLLARAHEQFF. CDR3 bases: TGCGCCAGCAGCTTGTTAGCCAGGGCTCATGAGCAGTTCTTC.

This clonotype occurred many times. The V gene is TRBV7-2, the J gene TRBJ2-7, with TRBD1 matching over 7 bases. Germline V gene lookup returns CDR1 SGHTA and CDR2 FQGNSA. V shed 4 bases, J shed 6 bases, and the junction held 9 bases outside the gene matches. The CDR3 extends over 14 amino acids. The CDR3 loop reads CASSSGTVGVEQYF. The CDR3 DNA sequence: TGTGCCAGCAGCTCAGGGACAGTGGGTGTCGAGCAGTACTTC.

Turning to this clonotype: This could be a read error, since a much larger clone is one nucleotide away. This rearrangement joins TRBV3-1 to TRBJ2-2; 10 positions match TRBD2. The J segment lost 6 bases and the V segment lost 4 bases, leaving 8 bases of the junction unmatched. Germline V gene data show CDR1 as LGHDT and CDR2 as YNNKEL (reference sequence). CDR3 length: 16 residues. The CDR3 bases are TGTGCCAGCAGCCCCTCCGGGACTAGCGTTGCCGGGGAGCTGTTTTTT. This translates into CASSPSGTSVAGELFF.

The table lists this clonotype with many counts. The chain joins TRBV3-1 to TRBJ2-1; 10 bases align to TRBD2. V dropped 0 bases and J dropped 5; count of bases not matched to a gene: 7. The length of the CDR3 is 17 residues. CDR1 LGHDT and CDR2 YNNKEL come from the germline V gene (reference sequence). In nucleotides, the CDR3 is TGTGCCAGCAGCCAAGACCCCGGGACTAGCGTGAACAATGAGCAGTTCTTC. This encodes CASSQDPGTSVNNEQFF.

This clonotype came up many times. V and J are TRBV19 and TRBJ2-7, with 12 nucleotides matching TRBD2. CDR3 length equals 16 residues. CDR1 is LNHDA and CDR2 is SQIVND in the germline V gene (reference sequence). V dropped 3 bases and J dropped 2; count of bases not matched to a gene: 5. CDR3 protein: CASSMTSGSRPYEQYF. The CDR3, as DNA: TGTGCCAGTAGTATGACTAGCGGGAGTCGGCCCTACGAGCAGTACTTC. Based on the CDR3 plus reference TRBV19 and TRBJ2-7, the full variable domain is DGGITQSPKYLFRKEGQNVTLSCEQNLNHDAMYWYRQDPGQGLRLIYYSQIVNDFQKGDIAEGYSVSREKKESFPLTVTSAQKNPTAFYLCASSMTSGSRPYEQYFGPGTRLTVT.

This clonotype was detected a few times. The rearrangement uses TRBV6-5 and TRBJ2-1, with 11 bases fitting TRBD2. The CDR3 spans 16 residues. Germline CDR1 and CDR2: MNHEY and SVGAGI. The V and J ends lost 2 bases and 2 bases, in that order; junction bases with no gene match: 2. The CDR3 is CASSYQLAGAYNEQFF. In DNA, the CDR3 is TGTGCCAGCAGTTACCAACTAGCGGGAGCCTACAATGAGCAGTTCTTC.

This chain links TRBV27 with TRBJ1-5; weak D call: TRBD1 (5 bases). The ends were cut back, 5 bases at V and 7 bases at J, with 21 bases in the middle. There are 16 residues in the CDR3. Germline V gives CDR1 MNHEY, CDR2 SMNVEV (reference sequence). The CDR3 bases are TGTGCCAGCAGTAGGACCTCGGGAGCGGGGGGACAGCCCCAGCATTTT. Residues: CASSRTSGAGGQPQHF.

This clonotype showed up just a few times. A much more abundant neighbour one base away suggests this may be a read error. V usage is TRBV20-1 and J usage is TRBJ1-1; D perhaps matches TRBD1 (5 bases). CDR1 is DFQATT, CDR2 SNEGSKA, per germline (reference sequence). CDR3 length: 10 amino acids. The DNA for the CDR3 is TGCTCCGGGACGGATGCGGAAGCTCTCTTT. This translates into CSGTDAEALF.

About this clonotype itself: This could be a read error, since a much larger clone is one nucleotide away. This rearrangement joins TRBV7-8 to TRBJ2-5; 9 nucleotides match TRBD2. The germline V gene encodes CDR1 SGHVS and CDR2 FQNEAQ. This CDR3 has 17 amino acids. V shed 4 bases, J shed 1 base, and the junction held 10 bases outside the gene matches. CDR3 in amino acids: CASSSSTSGCSQETQYF. The CDR3 region has the DNA TGTGCCAGCAGCTCTAGTACTAGCGGGTGTTCCCAAGAGACCCAGTACTTC.

The table lists this clonotype with many counts. The chain has TRBV7-9 and TRBJ1-1; D not resolved. The V gene's germline CDR1 is SEHNR and CDR2 FQNEAQ (reference sequence). The germline V and J ends were trimmed by 1 base and 3 bases, with 9 bases remaining between them. CDR3 length: 14 amino acids. The CDR3 reads CASSLVGADTEAFF. The CDR3 bases are TGTGCCAGCAGCTTAGTAGGAGCGGACACTGAAGCTTTCTTT.

This clonotype was recorded at least ten times. This sequence joins TRBV7-9 and TRBJ1-6; 7 bases fit TRBD1. This CDR3 is built from 17 residues. V lost 2 bases to trimming and J lost 10 bases; unmatched junction nucleotides: 14. The V gene's germline CDR1 is SEHNR and CDR2 FQNEAQ (reference sequence). The CDR3 DNA sequence: TGTGCCAGCAGCTTATATGCAGGGGGAAGGATAGGATCACCCCTCCACTTT. Its protein is CASSLYAGGRIGSPLHF.

In this sample, this clonotype turned up many times. The chain employs TRBV5-1 and TRBJ1-1; TRBD1 matches at 9 bases. The germline V gene encodes CDR1 SGHRS and CDR2 YFSETQ. This CDR3 region has 16 residues. The V and J ends lost 4 bases and 1 base, in that order; junction bases with no gene match: 8. DNA for the CDR3: TGCGCCAGCAGCCCGGGGGCGACAGGGGGGAACACTGAAGCTTTCTTT. Translation: CASSPGATGGNTEAFF.

The chain carries TRBV7-9 and TRBJ2-2; weak D call: TRBD2 (6 bases). The length of the CDR3 is 16 residues. Germline lookup yields CDR1 SEHNR and CDR2 FQNEAQ (reference sequence). Trimming removed 5 bases at V and 2 bases at J, with 15 bases between. CDR3 DNA sequence: TGTGCCAGCAGCCGCCTAGTTAGCGGAAACACCGGGGAGCTGTTTTTT. This codes for CASSRLVSGNTGELFF. The complete variable domain, with remaining parts taken from reference TRBV7-9 and TRBJ2-2, reads DTGVSQNPRHKITKRGQNVTFRCDPISEHNRLYWYRQTLGQGPEFLTYFQNEAQLEKSRLLSDRFSAERPKGSFSTLEIQRTEQGDSAMYLCASSRLVSGNTGELFFGEGSRLTVL.

About this clonotype: A much larger clone sits a single nucleotide away, making a read error possible. No conserved phenylalanine or tryptophan ends this CDR3, so it is likely a read error. J is TRBJ1-2 and V is TRBV2; D gene ambiguous. CDR3 length: 13 residues. The germline V gene has CDR1 SNHLY and CDR2 FYNNEI. Trimming took off 2 bases at V and 3 bases at J, with 7 bases between the two ends. Here the CDR3 DNA reads TGTGCCAGCAGTGAAATGGAGTACTATGGCTACACCCTC. It encodes CASSEMEYYGYTL.

This clonotype has more than one count but fewer than ten. One base away lies a much larger clone, so this may be a sequencing read error. The J gene is TRBJ2-7, the V gene TRBV5-1; 12 nucleotides line up with TRBD2. The germline V gene encodes CDR1 SGHRS and CDR2 YFSETQ. This CDR3 has 17 amino acids. The CDR3 loop is CAGSRSGLAGSSYEQYF. The CDR3 region has the DNA TGCGCCGGCAGCCGAAGCGGACTAGCGGGAAGCTCCTACGAGCAGTACTTC.